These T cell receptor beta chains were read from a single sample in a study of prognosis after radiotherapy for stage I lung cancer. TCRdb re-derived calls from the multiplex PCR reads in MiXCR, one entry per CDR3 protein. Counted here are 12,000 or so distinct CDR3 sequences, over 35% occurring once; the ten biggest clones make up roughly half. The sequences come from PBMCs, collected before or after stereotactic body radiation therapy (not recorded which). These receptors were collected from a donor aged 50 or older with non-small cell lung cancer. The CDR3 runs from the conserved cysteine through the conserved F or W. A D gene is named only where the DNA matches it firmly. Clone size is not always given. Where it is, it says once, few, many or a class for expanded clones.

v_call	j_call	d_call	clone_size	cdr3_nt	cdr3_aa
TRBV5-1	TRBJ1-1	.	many	TGCGCCAGCAGTTACTCTACAGCGACCACTGAAGCTTTCTTT	CASSYSTATTEAFF
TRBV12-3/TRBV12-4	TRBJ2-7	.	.	TGTGCCAGCAGTTTTAGGACATGGATTGGCGTGCAGTACTTC	CASSFRTWIGVQYF
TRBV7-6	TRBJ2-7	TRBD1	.	TGTGCCAGCAGTCGAACGACAGGGTCAGGGAACGAGCAGTACTTC	CASSRTTGSGNEQYF
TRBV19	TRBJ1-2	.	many	TGTGCCAGTACCCGAGACAGAAGCAACTATGGCTACACCTTC	CASTRDRSNYGYTF
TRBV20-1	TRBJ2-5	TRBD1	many	TGCAGTGCTAGGACAGGGATAGAGGAGACCCAGTACTTC	CSARTGIEETQYF
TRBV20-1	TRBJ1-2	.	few	TGCAGTGCTAGAGATTCGGGGGGGACCTATGGCTACACCTTC	CSARDSGGTYGYTF
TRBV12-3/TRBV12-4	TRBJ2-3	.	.	TGTGCCAGCAGGGCAGGAATAGCGAACGCAGATACGCAGTATTTT	CASRAGIANADTQYF
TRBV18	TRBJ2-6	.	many	TGTGCCAGCTCACCGGGGGGCGCTGGGGCCAACGTCCTGACTTTC	CASSPGGAGANVLTF
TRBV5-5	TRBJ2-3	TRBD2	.	TGTGCCAGCAGCTTGGAGTCCCCTAGCGGGAGCACAGATACGCAGTATTTT	CASSLESPSGSTDTQYF
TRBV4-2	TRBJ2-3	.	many	TGTGCCAGCAGCCAAGTTCCAGGGACTAGCACAGATACGCAGTATTTT	CASSQVPGTSTDTQYF
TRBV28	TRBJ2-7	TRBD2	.	TGTGCCAGCAGCACTAGCGCCTACTTGACCTACGAGCAGTACTTC	CASSTSAYLTYEQYF
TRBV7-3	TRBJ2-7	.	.	TGTGCCAGCAGCTCAATGGGGGAAGACGGATCCTACGAGCAGTACTTC	CASSSMGEDGSYEQYF
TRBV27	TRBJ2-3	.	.	TGTGCCAGCAAGGGTCACGAGGCGTTTAGCACAGATACTCAGTATTTT	CASKGHEAFSTDTQYF
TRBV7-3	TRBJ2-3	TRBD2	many	TGTGCCAGCAGCTGGGGACTAGCCGGGGTCACAGATACGCAGTATTTT	CASSWGLAGVTDTQYF
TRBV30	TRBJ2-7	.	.	TGTGCCTGGAGTGTCTCACTAGTTCCCTACGAGCAGTACTTC	CAWSVSLVPYEQYF
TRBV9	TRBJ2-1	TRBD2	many	TGTGCCAGCAGCGTAGGGCTCGTTGCACTAGCGGATTACAATGAGCAGTTCTTC	CASSVGLVALADYNEQFF
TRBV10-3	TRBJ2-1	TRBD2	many	TGTGCCATCAGTGGGACTAGCGGGAGGAACGATGAGCAGTTCTTC	CAISGTSGRNDEQFF
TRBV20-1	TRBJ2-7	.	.	TGCAGTGCGTGCGGGACAGAGTCCTACGAGCAGTACTTC	CSACGTESYEQYF